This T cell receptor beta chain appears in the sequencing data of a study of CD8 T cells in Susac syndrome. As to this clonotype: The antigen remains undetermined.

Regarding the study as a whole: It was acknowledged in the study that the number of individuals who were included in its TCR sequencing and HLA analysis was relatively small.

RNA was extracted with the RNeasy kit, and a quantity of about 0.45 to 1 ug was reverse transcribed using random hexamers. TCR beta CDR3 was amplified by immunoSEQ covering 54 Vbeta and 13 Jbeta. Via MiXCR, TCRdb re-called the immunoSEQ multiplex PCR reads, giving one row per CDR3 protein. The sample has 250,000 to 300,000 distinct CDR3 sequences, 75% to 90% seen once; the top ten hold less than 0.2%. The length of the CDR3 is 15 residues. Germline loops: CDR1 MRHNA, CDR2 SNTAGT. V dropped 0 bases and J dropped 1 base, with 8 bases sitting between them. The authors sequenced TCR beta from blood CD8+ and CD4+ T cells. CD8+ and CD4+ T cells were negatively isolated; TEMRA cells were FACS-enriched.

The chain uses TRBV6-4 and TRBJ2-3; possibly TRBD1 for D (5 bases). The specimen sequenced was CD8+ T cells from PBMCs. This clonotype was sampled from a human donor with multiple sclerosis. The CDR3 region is CASSDSQGGTDTQYF. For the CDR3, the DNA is TGTGCCAGCAGTGACTCGCAAGGGGGCACAGATACGCAGTATTTT.